This entry concerns a single T cell receptor beta chain. This clone was picked up a small number of times. Its antigen is still unknown. Qualities for individual bases were not recorded, and no much larger clone is one base off. The data belong to a study of technical replicates of blood from a few donors (dated by TCRdb to 2016 to 2017). Reading the germline V gene gives CDR1 SNHLY and CDR2 FYNNEI. V was cut back by 3 bases and J by 0 bases, leaving a gap of 6 bases between them. The CDR3 goes from the cysteine to the phenylalanine over 15 residues. Only CDR3 DNA is held: 45 bases, read in frame from base 1. Library generation was performed with the immunoSEQ multiplex PCR assay. Sourced from immuneACCESS, this table was stored by TCRdb with only in-frame sequences that have V and J called. A share of the clones is absent; for the studies checked, an unresolved V gene accounts for under half, and the remainder has no known explanation. The sample records about 70,000 clones, roughly 96% of which are singletons. 0.2% to 0.25% of the sample is held by the ten biggest clonotypes.

The sequence derives from a human donor in good health. The chain is encoded by TRBV2 joined to TRBJ2-6, with the D gene not clear enough to name. Sequenced input: T cells isolated from PBMCs. The DNA is TGTGCCAGCAGTGACCGAGCCTCTGGGGCCAACGTCCTGACTTTC. Translated, it gives CASSDRASGANVLTF.